This section outlines one T cell receptor (beta chain) sequence together with its context. This clonotype was counted only a few times. It has no known antigen specificity. No quality values exist for individual bases; no much larger clone is one base distant. Systemically healthy Caucasian individuals from Russia, approximately 39 in total and aged roughly 6 to 100 years, were included as donors. Each donor gave 9.5 to 10 milliliters of peripheral blood, drawn into EDTA-treated Vacutainer tubes. Ficoll-Paque density-gradient centrifugation was used to isolate PBMCs, with at least 6.5 million per sample. Total RNA was extracted from PBMCs with Trizol reagent, with at least 5.5 micrograms obtained per sample. For every donor, an aliquot of PBMCs went through flow cytometry to measure the percentages of naive CD45RAhigh/CD27high T cells. This entry is derived from a study of blood T cells in healthy people across ages (dated by TCRdb to between 2014 and 2017). About the investigation overall: In model experiments, template switching captured roughly one uniquely barcoded TCR beta cDNA molecule for every two T cells. The study analyzed two additional independent replicas of 1 million unique cDNA reads from the same blood draw for two donors, one aged 18 to 30 and one aged 80 or older. To avoid experimental bias, donors of different ages were randomly spread across the sequencing lanes. Using deep sequencing normalized with unique cDNA molecular identifiers, the study measured how TCR beta repertoire diversity changes with age. Donors were grouped into four age groups: young (average approximately 15 years), middle-aged (around 39), aged (over 55) and long-lived (82). The investigation overall reported the following: Donor CMV infection status was unknown, potentially confounding age-related changes in expanded clonotypes. Since profiling was done on bulk unsorted PBMCs, naive and antigen-experienced compartments could not be conclusively compared. The long-lived group showed more naive CD4+ T cells, fewer expanded clones and increased TCR diversity than the aged group, suggesting age selection. Observed TCR beta diversity per million T cells fell roughly linearly with age, and a significant reduction was already apparent by age around 40. There was a strong correlation between observed TCR beta diversity and the percentage of naive T cells measured by flow cytometry. Estimates of total diversity based on one million sequenced T cells were considered lower bounds and underestimates.

Libraries were constructed by 5' RACE. This sample was sequenced with an Illumina HiSeq 2500. A second PCR of roughly 7 to 12 cycles was run with a J-beta primer mix and a sample-barcoded 5' primer. A template-switch 5' adaptor carrying 12 random nucleotides introduced a unique molecular identifier onto each TCR beta cDNA molecule. Each sample yielded at least 3 million CDR3-containing paired-end reads. All of the RNA was converted into first-strand cDNA using the Mint cDNA synthesis kit, with a TRBC-specific oligonucleotide serving as the primer. After uracil-DNA glycosylase treatment, a first 18-cycle PCR used universal primers M1SS and BC2_uni_R on all cDNA. Turning to the authors' computational methods: Each sample was normalized by randomly selecting 1 million high-quality reads, each carrying a distinct molecular identifier. Reads with shared molecular identifiers were discarded instead of being binned into consensus sequences. CDR3 identification, clonotype clustering and error correction used MiTCR with a Q25 quality threshold and the strictest error-elimination algorithm. A nonparametric unseen species model with Euler transformation was used to estimate a lower bound on total TCR beta diversity. TCRdb passed the public sequencing reads through fastp at Q25 and MiXCR, retaining productive beta sequences. Each CDR3 protein gets just one entry, which takes the most common genes and DNA from the rows behind it. TCRdb, not the original authors, processed these V and J calls. The sample table shows roughly 1,700,000 distinct CDR3 sequences, and roughly 27% are seen once. The ten largest clones add up to roughly 8% of the sample.

Reading the germline V gene gives CDR1 MNHEY and CDR2 SVGAGI. Trimming takes 5 bases from V and 15 bases from J, and the germline ends sit 17 bases apart. There are 13 amino acids in the CDR3, from cysteine to phenylalanine inclusive. Only the CDR3 DNA stays, 39 bases, in frame from base 1. Sequencing was carried out using blood. This sequence uses TRBV6-5 and TRBJ1-6; the D gene remains uncertain. The clonotype originates from a woman in her thirties in good health. CDR3 loop: CASSRSGRMILHF. The DNA sequence follows: TGTGCCAGCAGTCGCTCCGGGAGGATGATCCTCCACTTT.